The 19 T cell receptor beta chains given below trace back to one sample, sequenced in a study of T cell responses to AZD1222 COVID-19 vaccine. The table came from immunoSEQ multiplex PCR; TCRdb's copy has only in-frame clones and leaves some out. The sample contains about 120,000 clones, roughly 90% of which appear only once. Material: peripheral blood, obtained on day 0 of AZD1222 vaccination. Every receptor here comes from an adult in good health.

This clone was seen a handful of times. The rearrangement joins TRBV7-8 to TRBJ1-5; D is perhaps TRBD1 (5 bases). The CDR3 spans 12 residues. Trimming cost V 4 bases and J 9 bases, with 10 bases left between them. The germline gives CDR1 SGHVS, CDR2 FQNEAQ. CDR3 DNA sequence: TGTGCCAGCAGCTCAGGGTTGGGGCCCCAGCATTTT. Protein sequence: CASSSGLGPQHF.

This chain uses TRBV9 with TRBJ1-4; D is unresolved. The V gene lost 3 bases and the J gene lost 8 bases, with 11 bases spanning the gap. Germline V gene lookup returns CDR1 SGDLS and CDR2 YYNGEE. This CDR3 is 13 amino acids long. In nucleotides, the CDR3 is TGTGCCAGCAGCGAAGGACGGCGAGAAAAACTGTTTTTT. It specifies CASSEGRREKLFF.

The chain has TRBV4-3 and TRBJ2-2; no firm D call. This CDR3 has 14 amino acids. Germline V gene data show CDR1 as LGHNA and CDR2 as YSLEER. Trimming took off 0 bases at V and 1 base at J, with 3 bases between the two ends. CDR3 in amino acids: CASSQDWNTGELFF. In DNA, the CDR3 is TGCGCCAGCAGCCAAGATTGGAACACCGGGGAGCTGTTTTTT.

Written as DNA, the CDR3 is TGTGCCAGCAGCTTAGGACAGCGCCCCTTATCACCCCTCCACTTT. Translating gives CASSLGQRPLSPLHF. The chain joins TRBV5-4 to TRBJ1-6; D is perhaps TRBD1 (6 bases). The length of the CDR3 is 15 residues. V lost 2 bases to trimming and J lost 10 bases, with 16 bases between them. The germline gives CDR1 SGHNT, CDR2 YYREEE (reference sequence).

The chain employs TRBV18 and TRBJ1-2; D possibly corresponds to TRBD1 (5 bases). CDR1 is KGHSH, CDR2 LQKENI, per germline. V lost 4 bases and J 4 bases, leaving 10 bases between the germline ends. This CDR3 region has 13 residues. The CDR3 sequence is CASSLWQGYGYTF. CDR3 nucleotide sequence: TGTGCCAGCTCACTCTGGCAGGGCTATGGCTACACCTTC.

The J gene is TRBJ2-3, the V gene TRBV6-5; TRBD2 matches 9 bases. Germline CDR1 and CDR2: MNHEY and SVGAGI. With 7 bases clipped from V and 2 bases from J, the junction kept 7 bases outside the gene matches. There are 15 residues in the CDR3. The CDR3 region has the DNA TGTGCCAGCAAGAGGCTAGCGGGATACACAGATACGCAGTATTTT. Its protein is CASKRLAGYTDTQYF.

CDR3 sequence (DNA): TGTGCCAGCAGCTTAGCGTTCAATCAGCCCCAGCATTTT. Translation gives CASSLAFNQPQHF. This chain connects TRBV7-9 to TRBJ1-5, with unresolved D. This CDR3 has 13 amino acids. V was clipped by 0 bases and J by 3 bases, with 3 bases between them. CDR1 is SEHNR and CDR2 is FQNEAQ in the germline V gene (reference sequence).

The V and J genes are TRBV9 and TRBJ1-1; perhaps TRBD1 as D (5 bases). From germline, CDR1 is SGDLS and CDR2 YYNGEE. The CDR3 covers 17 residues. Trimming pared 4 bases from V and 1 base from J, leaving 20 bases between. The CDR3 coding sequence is TGTGCCAGCAGCCCACCCGCAGGGAGACGGGGGAACACTGAAGCTTTCTTT. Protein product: CASSPPAGRRGNTEAFF. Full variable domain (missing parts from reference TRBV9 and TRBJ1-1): DSGVTQTPKHLITATGQRVTLRCSPRSGDLSVYWYQQSLDQGLQFLIQYYNGEERAKGNILERFSAQQFPDLHSELNLSSLELGDSALYFCASSPPAGRRGNTEAFFGQGTRLTVV.

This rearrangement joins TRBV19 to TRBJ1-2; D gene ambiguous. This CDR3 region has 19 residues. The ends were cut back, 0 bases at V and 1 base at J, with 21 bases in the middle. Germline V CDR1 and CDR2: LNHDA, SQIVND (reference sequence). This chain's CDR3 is CASSIDSRRPGSFNYGYTF. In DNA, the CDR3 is TGTGCCAGTAGTATAGACAGCAGGCGGCCGGGGAGCTTTAACTATGGCTACACCTTC.

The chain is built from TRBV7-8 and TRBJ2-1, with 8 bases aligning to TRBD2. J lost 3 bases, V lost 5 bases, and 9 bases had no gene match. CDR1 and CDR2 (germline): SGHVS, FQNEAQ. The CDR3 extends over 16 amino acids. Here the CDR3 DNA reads TGTGCCAGCAGCCACTTTAGCGGGATTTACTACAATGAGCAGTTCTTC. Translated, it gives CASSHFSGIYYNEQFF.

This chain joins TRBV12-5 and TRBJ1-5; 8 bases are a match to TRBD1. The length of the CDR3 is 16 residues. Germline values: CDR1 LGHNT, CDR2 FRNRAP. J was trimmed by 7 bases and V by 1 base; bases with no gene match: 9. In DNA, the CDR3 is TGTGCTAGTGGTTTGGGGAAATCAGGGGGCCGGCAGCCCCAGCATTTT. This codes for CASGLGKSGGRQPQHF.

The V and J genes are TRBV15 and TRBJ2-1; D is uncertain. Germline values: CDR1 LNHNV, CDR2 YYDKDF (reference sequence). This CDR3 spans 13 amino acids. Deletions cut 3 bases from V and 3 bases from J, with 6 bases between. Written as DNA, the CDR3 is TGTGCCACCAGCAGGCCCGGCTACAATGAGCAGTTCTTC. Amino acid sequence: CATSRPGYNEQFF.

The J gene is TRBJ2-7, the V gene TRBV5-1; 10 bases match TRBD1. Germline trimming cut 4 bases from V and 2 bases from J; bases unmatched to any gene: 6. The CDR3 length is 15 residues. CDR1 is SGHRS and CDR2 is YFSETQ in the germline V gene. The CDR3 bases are TGCGCCAGCAGCCTAAGGACAGGGGGAGCCTACGAGCAGTACTTC. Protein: CASSLRTGGAYEQYF.

Here the CDR3 reads CASRRQGTSTNEKLFF. The CDR3 DNA follows: TGTGCCAGTAGAAGACAGGGTACTTCAACTAATGAAAAACTGTTTTTT. The rearrangement uses TRBV19 and TRBJ1-4, with TRBD1 matching over 7 bases. The CDR3 is 16 residues long. V was clipped by 6 bases and J by 0 bases; unmatched bases: 7. Germline CDR1 LNHDA, CDR2 SQIVND (reference sequence).

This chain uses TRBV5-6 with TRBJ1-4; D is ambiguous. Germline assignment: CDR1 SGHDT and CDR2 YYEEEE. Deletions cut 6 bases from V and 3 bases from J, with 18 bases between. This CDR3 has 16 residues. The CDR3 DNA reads TGTGCCAGCACGGGATGGGGTACTGGGGCTAATGAAAAACTGTTTTTT. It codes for CASTGWGTGANEKLFF.

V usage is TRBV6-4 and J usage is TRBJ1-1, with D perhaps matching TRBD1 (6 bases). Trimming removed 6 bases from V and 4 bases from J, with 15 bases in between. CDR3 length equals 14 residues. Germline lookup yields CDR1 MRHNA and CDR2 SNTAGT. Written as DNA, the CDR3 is TGTGCCAGCAGATACAGGGAGGAGAGCACTGAAGCTTTCTTT. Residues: CASRYREESTEAFF.

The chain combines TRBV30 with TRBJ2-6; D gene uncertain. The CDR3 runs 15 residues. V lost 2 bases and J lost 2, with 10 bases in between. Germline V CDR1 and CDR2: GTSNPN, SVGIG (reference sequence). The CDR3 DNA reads TGTGCCTGGAGTAAAAAGGGTCCTGGGGCCAACGTCCTGACTTTC. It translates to CAWSKKGPGANVLTF.

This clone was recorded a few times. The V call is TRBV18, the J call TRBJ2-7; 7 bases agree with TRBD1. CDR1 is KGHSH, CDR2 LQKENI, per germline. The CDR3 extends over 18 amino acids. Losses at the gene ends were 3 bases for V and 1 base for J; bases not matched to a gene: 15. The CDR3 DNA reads TGTGCCAGCTCACCCCAGGGGCCAACCGGGACAGCATCCTACGAGCAGTACTTC. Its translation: CASSPQGPTGTASYEQYF. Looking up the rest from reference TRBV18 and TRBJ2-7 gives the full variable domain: NAGVMQNPRHLVRRRGQEARLRCSPMKGHSHVYWYRQLPEEGLKFMVYLQKENIIDESGMPKERFSAEFPKEGPSILRIQQVVRGDSAAYFCASSPQGPTGTASYEQYFGPGTRLTVT.

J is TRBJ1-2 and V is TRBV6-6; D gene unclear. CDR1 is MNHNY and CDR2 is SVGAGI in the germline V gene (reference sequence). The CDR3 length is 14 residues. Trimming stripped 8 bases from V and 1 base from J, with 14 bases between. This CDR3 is CASHSVGYNYGYTF. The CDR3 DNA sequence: TGTGCCAGCCATAGTGTGGGTTATAACTATGGCTACACCTTC.